The 10 T cell receptor beta chains given below trace back to one sample, sequenced in a study of cytomegalovirus exposure and HLA in healthy donors. PCR was performed using 60 Vbeta and 13 Jbeta primers. TCRdb keeps only in-frame clones here, not all; method: immunoSEQ multiplex PCR. The data contain around 130,000 clones, 60% to 85% of them seen just once; the ten biggest clones take up approximately 1%. The material sequenced was PBMCs. The receptors shown here come from a human donor in good health.

CDR3 protein: CASSRPGQGFHEQYF. CDR3 nucleotide sequence: TGTGCCAGCAGCCGACCGGGACAGGGGTTCCACGAGCAGTACTTC. The chain has TRBV6-5 and TRBJ2-7, with 10 bases that match TRBD1. Germline CDR1 MNHEY, CDR2 SVGAGI. The CDR3 has 15 residues. Trimming at V came to 6 bases and at J to 5 bases, leaving 10 bases not matched to a gene.

V is TRBV2 and J is TRBJ1-2, with a possible D match to TRBD1 (6 bases). The CDR3 length is 13 residues. Per the germline V gene, CDR1 is SNHLY and CDR2 is FYNNEI. V gave up 6 bases and J gave up 4 bases, with 12 bases separating them. The DNA for the CDR3 is TGTGCCAGCAGAGATACAGGGAGCTATGGCTACACCTTC. Residues: CASRDTGSYGYTF. Full variable domain (rest looked up from reference TRBV2 and TRBJ1-2): EPEVTQTPSHQVTQMGQEVILRCVPISNHLYFYWYRQILGQKVEFLVSFYNNEISEKSEIFDDQFSVERPDGSNFTLKIRSTKLEDSAMYFCASRDTGSYGYTFGSGTRLTVV.

The chain uses TRBV29-1 and TRBJ2-7; TRBD1 aligns across 7 bases. Germline-derived CDR1 and CDR2 are SQVTM and ANQGSEA. The CDR3 is made up of 15 amino acids. The V segment lost 5 bases and the J segment 8 bases; nucleotides outside the gene matches: 18. The CDR3: CSVRTLGTVLPKQYF. CDR3 DNA sequence: TGCAGCGTTCGGACCCTTGGGACAGTTCTACCTAAGCAGTACTTC.

The chain employs TRBV4-2 and TRBJ2-5; 8 bases match TRBD2. Matching the DNA end better, TRBJ2-7 makes the J call doubtful. The CDR3 length is 16 residues. Germline assignment: CDR1 LGHNA and CDR2 YNFKEQ. CDR3 DNA: TGTGCCAGCAGCCAAGGAGAGGGCGGGGGGAGCTACGAGCAGTACTTC. It is translated as CASSQGEGGGSYEQYF.

This clone was observed a few times. The chain couples TRBV28 to TRBJ1-1; 7 nucleotides align to TRBD1. Germline V gene lookup returns CDR1 MDHEN and CDR2 SYDVKM. V lost 6 bases and J lost 1; bases outside the gene matches: 5. The CDR3 runs 14 residues. The CDR3 coding sequence is TGTGCCAGCAGGGAAGACAGGGAGAACACTGAAGCTTTCTTT. It encodes CASREDRENTEAFF.

This chain links TRBV5-4 with TRBJ1-1; 8 nucleotides line up with TRBD1. The J segment lost 6 bases and the V segment lost 4 bases, leaving 11 bases of the junction unmatched. The CDR3 sequence is 15 residues long. Germline CDR1 is SGHNT and CDR2 is YYREEE (reference sequence). CDR3 sequence (DNA): TGTGCCAGCAGCGTAAGTCAGGGGGCTGGATCTGAAGCTTTCTTT. As protein: CASSVSQGAGSEAFF.

In the case of this clone: The DNA is omitted, as the CDR3 cannot be located on it reliably, and the CDR3 follows TCRdb's listing. This chain links TRBV2 with TRBJ1-2. The CDR3 spans 18 residues, counting both ends. Germline CDR1 and CDR2: SNHLY and FYNNEI. CDR3 amino acids: CASSNEYFGPKESGGYTF.

This clone has a handful of counts. This chain joins TRBV6-5 and TRBJ1-2; D remains unclear. The CDR3 is made up of 12 amino acids. V was cut by 4 bases and J by 7 bases, with 10 bases left in between. Germline CDR1 MNHEY, CDR2 SVGAGI. The CDR3 is CASSSRRGGYTF. The CDR3 nucleotides are TGTGCCAGCAGTTCCCGGCGGGGTGGCTACACCTTC.

The chain combines TRBV19 with TRBJ1-2, with D possibly being TRBD1 (6 bases). The germline V gene has CDR1 LNHDA and CDR2 SQIVND (reference sequence). CDR3 length: 15 residues. V lost 7 bases to trimming and J lost 3 bases, with 18 bases between them. The CDR3 region is CASKTPQGSDYGYTF. The DNA of the CDR3 is TGTGCCAGTAAAACCCCCCAGGGGAGCGACTATGGCTACACCTTC.

As concerns this clone: This sample also contains other DNA sequences that code for the same CDR3. The rearrangement links TRBV6-6 to TRBJ2-5; 9 bases fit TRBD2. CDR1 and CDR2 from the germline V gene are MNHNY and SVGAGI (reference sequence). Germline trimming cut 6 bases from V and 4 bases from J; bases unmatched to any gene: 3. The CDR3 spans 13 residues. CDR3 nucleotide sequence: TGTGCCAGCAGAACGCGGGGGGGAGAGACCCAGTACTTC. It translates to CASRTRGGETQYF.